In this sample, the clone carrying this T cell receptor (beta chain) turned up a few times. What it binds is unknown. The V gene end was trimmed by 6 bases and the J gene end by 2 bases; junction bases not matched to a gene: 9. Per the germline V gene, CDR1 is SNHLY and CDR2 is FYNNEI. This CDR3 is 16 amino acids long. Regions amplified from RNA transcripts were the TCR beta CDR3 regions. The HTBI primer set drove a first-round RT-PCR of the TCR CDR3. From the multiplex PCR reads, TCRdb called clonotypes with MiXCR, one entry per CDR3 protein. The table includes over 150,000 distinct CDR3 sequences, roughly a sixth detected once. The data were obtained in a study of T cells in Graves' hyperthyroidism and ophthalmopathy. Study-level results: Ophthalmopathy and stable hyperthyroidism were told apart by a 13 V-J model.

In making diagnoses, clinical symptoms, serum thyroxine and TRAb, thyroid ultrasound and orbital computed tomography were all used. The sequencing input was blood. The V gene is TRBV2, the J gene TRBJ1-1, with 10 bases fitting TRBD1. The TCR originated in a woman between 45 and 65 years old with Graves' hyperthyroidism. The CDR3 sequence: CASRLLRTGGNTEAFF. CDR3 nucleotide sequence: TGTGCCAGCAGATTACTGAGGACAGGGGGAAACACTGAAGCTTTCTTT.